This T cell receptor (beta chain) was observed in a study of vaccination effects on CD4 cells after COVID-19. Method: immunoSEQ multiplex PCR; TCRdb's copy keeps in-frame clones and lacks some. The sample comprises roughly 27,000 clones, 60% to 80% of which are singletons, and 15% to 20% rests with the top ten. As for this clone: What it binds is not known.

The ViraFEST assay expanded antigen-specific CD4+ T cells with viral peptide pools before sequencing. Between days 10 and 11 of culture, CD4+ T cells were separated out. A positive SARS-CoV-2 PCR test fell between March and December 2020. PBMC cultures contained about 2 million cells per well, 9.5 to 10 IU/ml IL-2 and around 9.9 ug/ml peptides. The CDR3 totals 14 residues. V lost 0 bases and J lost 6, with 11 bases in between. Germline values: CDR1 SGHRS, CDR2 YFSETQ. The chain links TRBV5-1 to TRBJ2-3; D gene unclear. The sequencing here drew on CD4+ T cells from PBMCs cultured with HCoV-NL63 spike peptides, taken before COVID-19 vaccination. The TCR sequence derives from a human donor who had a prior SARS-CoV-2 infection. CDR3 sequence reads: CASSLELPRDTQYF. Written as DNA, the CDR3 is TGCGCCAGCAGCTTGGAACTACCAAGGGATACGCAGTATTTT.